The 20 T cell receptor beta chains listed next were all sequenced from one sample in a study of blood T cell repertoires in COVID-19. Here immunoSEQ multiplex PCR was the method, and the copy in TCRdb shows in-frame clones only, minus some. Counted here are about 250,000 clones, approximately 89% occurring once; the ten biggest clones make up 1.5% to 2%. Sample: peripheral blood. These receptor sequences come from a woman between 55 and 75 years old who had recovered from COVID-19.

This chain uses TRBV19 with TRBJ1-1; no reliable D call. The CDR3 length is 13 residues. The germline CDR1 and CDR2 sequences are LNHDA and SQIVND (reference sequence). The V end was cut by 9 bases, the J end by 4 bases, with 15 bases between. For the CDR3, the DNA is TGTGCCAGATATAGTCTCGGGAGCACTGAAGCTTTCTTT. This translates into CARYSLGSTEAFF.

The genes are TRBV29-1 and TRBJ2-5; 8 bases line up with TRBD2. CDR3 size: 13 residues. The germline V gene encodes CDR1 SQVTM and CDR2 ANQGSEA. CDR3 amino acids: CRSAGGRQETQYF. The DNA for the CDR3 is TGCAGGTCGGCGGGGGGACGCCAAGAGACCCAGTACTTC.

This clone was picked up a small number of times. This chain joins TRBV19 and TRBJ1-5; TRBD1 matches at 7 bases. Germline values: CDR1 LNHDA, CDR2 SQIVND (reference sequence). This CDR3 has 16 amino acids. The trim removed 3 bases at V and 0 bases at J, leaving 5 bases unmatched. The CDR3, as DNA: TGTGCCAGTAGTATTTATCACAGGGGTAGCAATCAGCCCCAGCATTTT. Amino acid sequence: CASSIYHRGSNQPQHF.

The V call is TRBV5-4, the J call TRBJ2-2, with TRBD1 matching over 10 bases. The CDR3 spans 16 residues. Germline CDR1 is SGHNT and CDR2 is YYREEE (reference sequence). V gave up 2 bases and J gave up 6 bases; unmatched junction bases: 7. The chain's CDR3 is CASSLSTGGRAGELFF. For the CDR3, the DNA is TGTGCCAGCAGCTTATCGACAGGGGGCAGGGCCGGGGAGCTGTTTTTT.

The V gene is TRBV7-8, the J gene TRBJ2-1; TRBD1 matches 12 bases. The CDR3 runs to 15 residues. In germline, CDR1 is SGHVS, CDR2 FQNEAQ. Losses at the gene ends were 5 bases for V and 5 bases for J; bases not matched to a gene: 4. CDR3 region: CASSPGQGANNEQFF. In DNA, the CDR3 is TGTGCCAGCAGCCCGGGACAGGGGGCGAACAATGAGCAGTTCTTC.

Concerning this clone: The same CDR3 also results from other DNA sequences found in this sample. The genes are TRBV19 and TRBJ1-1; TRBD1 matches at 7 bases. CDR1 is LNHDA, CDR2 SQIVND, per germline (reference sequence). The CDR3 is 13 amino acids. Trimming cost V 6 bases and J 3 bases; bases outside gene matches: 4. CDR3 sequence (DNA): TGTGCCAGTAGCTCCGACAGGGACACTGAAGCTTTCTTT. This translates into CASSSDRDTEAFF.

In this sample, this clone turned up a few times. This rearrangement joins TRBV11-2 to TRBJ2-1; D may be TRBD1 (6 bases). The CDR3 length is 17 residues. V was pared by 5 bases and J by 0 bases, with 17 bases between. Germline CDR1 and CDR2: SGHAT and FQNNGV. CDR3 DNA sequence: TGTGCCAGCAGCCACAGGACAGAGACGAGCTCCTACAATGAGCAGTTCTTC. Amino acids: CASSHRTETSSYNEQFF.

This chain connects TRBV19 to TRBJ1-6; 7 positions match TRBD1. V lost 1 base to trimming and J lost 10 bases; unmatched junction nucleotides: 4. This CDR3 contains 14 residues. CDR1 LNHDA and CDR2 SQIVND come from the germline V gene (reference sequence). The CDR3 DNA is TGTGCCAGTAGTATAGTAGGAGGGGGCTCACCCCTCCACTTT. It is translated as CASSIVGGGSPLHF.

The J gene is TRBJ2-7, the V gene TRBV9, with D tentatively TRBD2 (6 bases). Germline V CDR1 and CDR2: SGDLS, YYNGEE. This CDR3 is built from 15 residues. Trimming removed 4 bases at V and 7 bases at J, with 21 bases between. The CDR3 bases are TGTGCCAGCAGCCCAACCGGGGGTAGTCCCGGGGAGCAGTACTTC. Its translation is CASSPTGGSPGEQYF. Based on the CDR3 plus reference TRBV9 and TRBJ2-7, the full variable domain is DSGVTQTPKHLITATGQRVTLRCSPRSGDLSVYWYQQSLDQGLQFLIQYYNGEERAKGNILERFSAQQFPDLHSELNLSSLELGDSALYFCASSPTGGSPGEQYFGPGTRLTVT.

This chain joins TRBV5-8 and TRBJ2-7, with 8 bases fitting TRBD1. The CDR3 sequence is 14 residues long. Germline CDR1 reads SGHTS; CDR2 reads YDEGEE. Losses at the gene ends were 3 bases for V and 5 bases for J; bases not matched to a gene: 7. The CDR3 reads CASSSRTGRHEQYF. CDR3 DNA: TGTGCCAGCAGCTCACGGACAGGGCGGCACGAGCAGTACTTC.

CDR3 nucleotides: TGTGCCAGCAAGAAGGGGGCAACAGATACGCAGTATTTT. Protein sequence: CASKKGATDTQYF. V is TRBV5-5 and J is TRBJ2-3; 7 nucleotides match TRBD1. V trimming: 6 bases; J trimming: 3 bases; junction bases outside the gene matches: 4. Germline V CDR1 and CDR2: SGHKS, YYEKEE (reference sequence). This CDR3 comprises 13 residues.

The V call is TRBV3-1 (or the pseudogene TRBV3-2), the J call TRBJ1-3; D possibly corresponds to TRBD1 (5 bases). The CDR3 is 15 residues long. Looked up from germline, CDR1 is LGHDT and CDR2 is YNNKEL (reference sequence). Trimming left V 2 bases short and J 0 bases short, with 8 bases between. The CDR3 nucleotides are TGTGCCAGCAGCCAATGGGGCCCCTCTGGAAACACCATATATTTT. This sequence encodes CASSQWGPSGNTIYF.

The V gene is TRBV9, the J gene TRBJ2-1; tentative D call: TRBD1 (6 bases). V gave up 5 bases and J gave up 0 bases, with 12 bases separating them. The germline gives CDR1 SGDLS, CDR2 YYNGEE. The CDR3 totals 15 residues. The CDR3 region is CASSRQVLSYNEQFF. CDR3 in DNA: TGTGCCAGCAGTCGACAGGTCCTCTCCTACAATGAGCAGTTCTTC.

The chain combines TRBV11-2 with TRBJ2-2; 7 bases fit TRBD2. Per the germline V gene, CDR1 is SGHAT and CDR2 is FQNNGV. Trimming at V came to 4 bases and at J to 5 bases, leaving 7 bases not matched to a gene. The CDR3 is 15 amino acids. CDR3 DNA: TGTGCCAGCAGCTCCCATGGGGGGGGGACCGGGGAGCTGTTTTTT. It translates to CASSSHGGGTGELFF.

Only a few counts were recorded for this clone. The chain uses TRBV9 and TRBJ2-3; 9 nucleotides match TRBD2. The ends lost 2 bases at V and 3 bases at J; junction bases unmatched: 4. The CDR3 totals 15 residues. Germline CDR1 SGDLS, CDR2 YYNGEE. CDR3 nucleotide sequence: TGTGCCAGCAGCGTGGGGACTAGCTCAACAGATACGCAGTATTTT. Translation gives CASSVGTSSTDTQYF.

The sample holds a few counts of this clone. The chain uses TRBV2 and TRBJ2-2; D possibly corresponds to TRBD1 (5 bases). V was clipped by 0 bases and J by 0 bases, with 8 bases between them. In germline, CDR1 is SNHLY, CDR2 FYNNEI. CDR3 length: 16 amino acids. This chain's CDR3 is CASSEAPTANTGELFF. The CDR3 DNA sequence: TGTGCCAGCAGTGAAGCGCCGACAGCGAACACCGGGGAGCTGTTTTTT.

The CDR3, as DNA: TGCGCCAGCAGCCCCGAGGCAGGGCTCAATCAGCCCCAGCATTTT. Residues: CASSPEAGLNQPQHF. The chain recombines TRBV5-1 with TRBJ1-5; maybe TRBD1 (5 bases). This CDR3 comprises 15 residues. The germline V gene has CDR1 SGHRS and CDR2 YFSETQ. Trimming took 4 bases from V and 3 from J, leaving 14 bases between them.

This chain joins TRBV5-4 and TRBJ2-1; TRBD1 matches 7 bases. Germline lookup yields CDR1 SGHNT and CDR2 YYREEE (reference sequence). This CDR3 is built from 14 residues. Trimming removed 7 bases from V and 3 bases from J; junction bases left unmatched: 7. As DNA, the CDR3 is TGTGCCAGCGCGCGCCCAGGGGGCTACAATGAGCAGTTCTTC. Its protein product is CASARPGGYNEQFF.

The chain uses TRBV18 and TRBJ2-1; 12 bases map to TRBD2. Germline V gene data show CDR1 as KGHSH and CDR2 as LQKENI. The CDR3 totals 15 residues. V lost 3 bases and J lost 8; bases outside the gene matches: 5. CDR3 DNA sequence: TGTGCCAGCTCACCCGGACTAGCGGGGAGGTATGAGCAGTTCTTC. Protein product: CASSPGLAGRYEQFF.

This chain connects TRBV7-8 to TRBJ2-3; D might be TRBD2 (7 bases). This CDR3 has 16 residues. Trimming pared 6 bases from V and 5 bases from J, leaving 21 bases between. Per germline, CDR1 SGHVS and CDR2 FQNEAQ. CDR3 amino acids: CASRLTGGGGGDTQYF. CDR3 sequence (DNA): TGTGCCAGCAGACTAACAGGCGGCGGGGGCGGAGATACGCAGTATTTT.